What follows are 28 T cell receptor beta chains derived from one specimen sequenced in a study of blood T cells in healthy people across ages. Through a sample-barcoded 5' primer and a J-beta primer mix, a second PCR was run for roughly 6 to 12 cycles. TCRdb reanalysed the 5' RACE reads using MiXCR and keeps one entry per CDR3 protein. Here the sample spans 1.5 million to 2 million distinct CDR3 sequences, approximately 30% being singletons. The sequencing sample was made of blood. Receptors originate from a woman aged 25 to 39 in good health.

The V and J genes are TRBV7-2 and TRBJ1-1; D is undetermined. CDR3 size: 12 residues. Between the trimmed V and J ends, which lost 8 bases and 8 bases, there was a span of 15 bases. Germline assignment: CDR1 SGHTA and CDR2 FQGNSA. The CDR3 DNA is TGTGCCAGCGCTCAGTGGAACGGGGAAGCTTTCTTT. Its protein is CASAQWNGEAFF.

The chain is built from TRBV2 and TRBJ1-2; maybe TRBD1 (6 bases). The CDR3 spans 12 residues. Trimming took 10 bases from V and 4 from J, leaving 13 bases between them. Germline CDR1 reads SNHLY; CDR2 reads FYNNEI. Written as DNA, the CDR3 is TGTGCCATCAGGACAGCTAGCTATGGCTACACCTTC. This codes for CAIRTASYGYTF.

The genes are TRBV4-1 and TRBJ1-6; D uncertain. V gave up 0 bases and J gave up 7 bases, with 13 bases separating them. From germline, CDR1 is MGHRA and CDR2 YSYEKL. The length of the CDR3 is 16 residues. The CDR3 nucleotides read TGCGCCAGCAGCCAAGAGAGGGAAAGGGTAAATTCACCCCTCCACTTT. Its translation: CASSQERERVNSPLHF.

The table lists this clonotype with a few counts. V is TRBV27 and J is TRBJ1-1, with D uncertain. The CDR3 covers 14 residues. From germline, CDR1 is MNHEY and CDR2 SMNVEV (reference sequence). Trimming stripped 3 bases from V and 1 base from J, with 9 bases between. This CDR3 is CASSFKLRNTEAFF. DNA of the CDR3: TGTGCCAGCAGTTTCAAACTCCGGAACACTGAAGCTTTCTTT.

The CDR3 region has the DNA TGTGCCAGCAGCGTGGGGTGGACAGGGTACACTTTCTTT. It encodes CASSVGWTGYTFF. The chain has TRBV11-2 and TRBJ1-1; TRBD1 agrees at 8 bases. Trimming at V came to 5 bases and at J to 12 bases, leaving 11 bases not matched to a gene. The CDR3 length is 13 residues. CDR1 SGHAT and CDR2 FQNNGV come from the germline V gene.

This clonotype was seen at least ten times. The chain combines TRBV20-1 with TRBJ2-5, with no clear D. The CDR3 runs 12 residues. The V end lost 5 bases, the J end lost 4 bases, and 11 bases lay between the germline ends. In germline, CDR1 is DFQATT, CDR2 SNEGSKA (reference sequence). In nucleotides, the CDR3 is TGCAGTGCTCAGCGAGGAAGAGAGACCCAGTACTTC. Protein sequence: CSAQRGRETQYF.

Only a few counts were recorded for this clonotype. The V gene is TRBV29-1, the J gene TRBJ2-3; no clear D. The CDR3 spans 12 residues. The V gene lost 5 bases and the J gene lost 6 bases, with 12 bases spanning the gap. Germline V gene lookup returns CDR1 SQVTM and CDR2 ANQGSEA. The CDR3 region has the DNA TGCAGCGTTTTCACGGAATTGGATACGCAGTATTTT. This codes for CSVFTELDTQYF.

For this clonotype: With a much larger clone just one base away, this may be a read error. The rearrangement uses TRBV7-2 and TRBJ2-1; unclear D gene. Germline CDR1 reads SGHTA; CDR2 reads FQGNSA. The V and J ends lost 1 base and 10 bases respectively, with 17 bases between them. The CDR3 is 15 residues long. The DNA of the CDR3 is TGTGCCAGCAGCTTAGTCTCTCGCGACTCCTACGAGCAGTTCTTC. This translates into CASSLVSRDSYEQFF.

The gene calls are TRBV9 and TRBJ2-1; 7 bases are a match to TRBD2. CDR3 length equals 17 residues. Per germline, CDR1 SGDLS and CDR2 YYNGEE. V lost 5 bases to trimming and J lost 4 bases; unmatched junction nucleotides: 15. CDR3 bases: TGTGCCAGCAGAGCCCTGGGGAGGGGCGCCGGGTACAATGAGCAGTTCTTC. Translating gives CASRALGRGAGYNEQFF.

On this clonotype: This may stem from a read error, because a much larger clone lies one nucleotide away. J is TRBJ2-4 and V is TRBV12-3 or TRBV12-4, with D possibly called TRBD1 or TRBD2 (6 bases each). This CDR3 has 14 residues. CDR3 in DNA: TGTGCCGGCAGTCCCGGGACAAGGGACTGGGAGCAGTACTTC. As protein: CAGSPGTRDWEQYF.

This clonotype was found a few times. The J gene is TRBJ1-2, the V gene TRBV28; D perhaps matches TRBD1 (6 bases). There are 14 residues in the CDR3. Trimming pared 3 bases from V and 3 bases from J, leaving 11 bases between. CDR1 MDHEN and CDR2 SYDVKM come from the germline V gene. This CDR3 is CASSFDRPHYGYTF. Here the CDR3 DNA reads TGTGCCAGCAGTTTCGACAGGCCACACTATGGCTACACCTTC.

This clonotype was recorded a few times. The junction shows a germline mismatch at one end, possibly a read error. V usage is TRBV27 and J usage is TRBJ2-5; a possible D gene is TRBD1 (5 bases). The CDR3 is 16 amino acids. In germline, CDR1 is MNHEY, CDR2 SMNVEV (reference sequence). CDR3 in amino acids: CASSLSTVNYQETQYF. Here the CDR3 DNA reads TGTGCCAGCAGTCTATCGACAGTGAACTACCAAGAGACCCAGTACTTC.

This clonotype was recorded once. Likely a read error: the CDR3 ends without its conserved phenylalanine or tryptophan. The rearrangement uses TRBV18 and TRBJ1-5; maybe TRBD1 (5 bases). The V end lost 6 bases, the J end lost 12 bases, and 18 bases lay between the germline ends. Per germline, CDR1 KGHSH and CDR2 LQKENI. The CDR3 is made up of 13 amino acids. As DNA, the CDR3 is TGTGCCAGCTCCCCCCGGGGGGAAACCGTCCAGCATGTT. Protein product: CASSPRGETVQHV.

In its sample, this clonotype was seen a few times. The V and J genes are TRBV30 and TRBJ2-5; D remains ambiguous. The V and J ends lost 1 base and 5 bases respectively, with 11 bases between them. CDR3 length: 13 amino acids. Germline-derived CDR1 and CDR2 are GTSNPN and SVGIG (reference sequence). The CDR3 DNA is TGTGCCTGGAGTGGGGGTCTGGCGGAGACCCAGTACTTC. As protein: CAWSGGLAETQYF.

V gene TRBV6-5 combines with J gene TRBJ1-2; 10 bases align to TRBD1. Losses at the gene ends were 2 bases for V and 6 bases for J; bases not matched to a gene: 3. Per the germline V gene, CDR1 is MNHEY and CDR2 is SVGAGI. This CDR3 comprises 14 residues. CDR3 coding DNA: TGTGCCAGCAGTTACGCAGGGACAGGGGATGGCTACACCTTC. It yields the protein CASSYAGTGDGYTF.

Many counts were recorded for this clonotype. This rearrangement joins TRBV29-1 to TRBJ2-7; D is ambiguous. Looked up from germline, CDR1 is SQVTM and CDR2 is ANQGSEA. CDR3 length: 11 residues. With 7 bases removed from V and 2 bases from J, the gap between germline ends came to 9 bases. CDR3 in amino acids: CSAGATYEQYF. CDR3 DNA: TGCAGCGCGGGCGCCACCTACGAGCAGTACTTC.

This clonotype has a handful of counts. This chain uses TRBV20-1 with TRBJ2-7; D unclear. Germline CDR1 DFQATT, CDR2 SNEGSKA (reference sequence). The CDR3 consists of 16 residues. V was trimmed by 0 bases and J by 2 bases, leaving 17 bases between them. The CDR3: CSARDRLAANPYEQYF. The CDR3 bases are TGCAGTGCTAGAGATCGGTTGGCAGCGAACCCCTACGAGCAGTACTTC.

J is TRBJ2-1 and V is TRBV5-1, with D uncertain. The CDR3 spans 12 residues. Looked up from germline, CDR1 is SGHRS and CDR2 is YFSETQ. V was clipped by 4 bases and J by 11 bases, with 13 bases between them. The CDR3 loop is CASSTSTSKQFF. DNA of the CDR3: TGCGCCAGCAGCACCTCGACGAGCAAGCAGTTCTTC.

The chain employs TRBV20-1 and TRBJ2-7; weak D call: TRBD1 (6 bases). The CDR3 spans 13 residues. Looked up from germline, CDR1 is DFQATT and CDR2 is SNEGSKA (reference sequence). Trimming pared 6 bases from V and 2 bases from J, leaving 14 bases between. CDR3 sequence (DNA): TGCAGTGCCTCCGGGACACTGGCCTACGAGCAGTACTTC. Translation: CSASGTLAYEQYF.

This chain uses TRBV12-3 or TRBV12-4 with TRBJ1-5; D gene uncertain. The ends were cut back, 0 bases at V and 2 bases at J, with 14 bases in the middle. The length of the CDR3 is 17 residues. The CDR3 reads CASSLAVGEIGNQPQHF. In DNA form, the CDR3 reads TGTGCCAGCAGTTTAGCGGTTGGAGAAATTGGCAATCAGCCCCAGCATTTT.

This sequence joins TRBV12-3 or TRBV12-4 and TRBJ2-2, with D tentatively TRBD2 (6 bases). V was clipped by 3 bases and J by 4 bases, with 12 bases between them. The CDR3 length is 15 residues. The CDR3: CASSFVASATGELFF. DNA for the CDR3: TGTGCCAGCAGTTTTGTGGCTAGCGCCACCGGGGAGCTGTTTTTT.

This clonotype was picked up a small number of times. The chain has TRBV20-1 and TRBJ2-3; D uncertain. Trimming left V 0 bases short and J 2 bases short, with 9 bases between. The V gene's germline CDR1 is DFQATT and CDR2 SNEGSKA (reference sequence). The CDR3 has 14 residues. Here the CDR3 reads CSARDPSLTDTQYF. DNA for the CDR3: TGCAGTGCTAGAGATCCGAGCCTCACAGATACGCAGTATTTT.

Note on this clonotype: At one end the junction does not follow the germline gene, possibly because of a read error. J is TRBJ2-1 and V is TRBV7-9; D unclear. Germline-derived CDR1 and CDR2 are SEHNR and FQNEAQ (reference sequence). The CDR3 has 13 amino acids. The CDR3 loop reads CANSLGSSKEQFF. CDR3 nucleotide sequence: TGTGCCAACAGCTTAGGTTCGTCCAAAGAGCAGTTCTTC.

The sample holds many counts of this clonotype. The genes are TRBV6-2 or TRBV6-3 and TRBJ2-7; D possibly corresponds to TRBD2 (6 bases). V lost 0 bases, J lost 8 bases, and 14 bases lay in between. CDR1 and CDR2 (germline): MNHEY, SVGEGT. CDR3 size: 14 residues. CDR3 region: CASSYSTAGGKQYF. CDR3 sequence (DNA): TGTGCCAGCAGTTACTCGACAGCCGGAGGGAAGCAGTACTTC.

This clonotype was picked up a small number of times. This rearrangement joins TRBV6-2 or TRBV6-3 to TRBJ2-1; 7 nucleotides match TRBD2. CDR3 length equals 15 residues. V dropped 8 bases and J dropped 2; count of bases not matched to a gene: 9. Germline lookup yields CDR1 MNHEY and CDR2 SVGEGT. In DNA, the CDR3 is TGTGCCAGCGGGGAGGGCACCTCCACCTACAATGAGCAGTTCTTC. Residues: CASGEGTSTYNEQFF.

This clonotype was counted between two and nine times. Here the CDR3 DNA reads TGTGCCAGCAGCCCTTTGAGGCAGTTCTTC. This codes for CASSPLRQFF. The chain is built from TRBV28 and TRBJ2-1; no definite D call. This CDR3 spans 10 amino acids. In germline, CDR1 is MDHEN, CDR2 SYDVKM. Trimming left V 6 bases short and J 12 bases short, with 9 bases between.

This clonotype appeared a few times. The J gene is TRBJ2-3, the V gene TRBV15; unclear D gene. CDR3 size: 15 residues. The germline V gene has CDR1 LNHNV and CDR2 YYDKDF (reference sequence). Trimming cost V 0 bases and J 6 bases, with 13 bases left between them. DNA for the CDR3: TGTGCCACCAGCAGAGAAGGGATGGGCTCCGATACGCAGTATTTT. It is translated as CATSREGMGSDTQYF.

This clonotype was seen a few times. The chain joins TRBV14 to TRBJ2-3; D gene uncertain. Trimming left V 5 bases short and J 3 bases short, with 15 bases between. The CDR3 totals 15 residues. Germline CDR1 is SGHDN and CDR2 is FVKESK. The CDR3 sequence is CASSAWNAPTDTQYF. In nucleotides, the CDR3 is TGTGCCAGCAGCGCGTGGAACGCCCCGACAGATACGCAGTATTTT.